This entry lists 23 T cell receptor beta chains sequenced from one sample in a study of T cell responses to AZD1222 COVID-19 vaccine. Sequencing used immunoSEQ multiplex PCR; TCRdb keeps in-frame clones, though not all of them. Among about 44,000 clones listed, 83% were seen once. The starting material was peripheral blood, obtained on day 0 of AZD1222 vaccination. Receptor source: an adult in good health.

The V and J genes are TRBV7-2 and TRBJ2-5, with 9 nucleotides matching TRBD1. J was trimmed by 7 bases and V by 5 bases; bases with no gene match: 8. The CDR3 is 14 amino acids. The germline V gene encodes CDR1 SGHTA and CDR2 FQGNSA. CDR3 nucleotide sequence: TGTGCCAGCAGCAAGGACAGGGGCTGGGGGACCCAGTACTTC. The encoded protein is CASSKDRGWGTQYF.

The chain is built from TRBV14 and TRBJ1-3; the D is unclear. Germline CDR1 and CDR2: SGHDN and FVKESK. The CDR3 is made up of 15 amino acids. Trimming removed 1 base from V and 3 bases from J, with 10 bases in between. This chain's CDR3 is CASSQGLAFGNTIYF. The CDR3 region has the DNA TGTGCCAGCAGCCAAGGGTTGGCCTTTGGAAACACCATATATTTT.

The rearrangement uses TRBV6-2 or TRBV6-3 and TRBJ2-1; possibly TRBD2 for D (7 bases). The CDR3 extends over 15 amino acids. V was clipped by 6 bases and J by 4 bases, with 16 bases between them. Looked up from germline, CDR1 is MNHEY and CDR2 is SVGEGT. In DNA, the CDR3 is TGTGCCAGCAGCCTCTCCGGGGGGCTGTACAATGAGCAGTTCTTC. It translates to CASSLSGGLYNEQFF.

The CDR3 region is CASSLQGHETQYF. CDR3 bases: TGTGCCAGCAGCTTACAGGGTCACGAGACCCAGTACTTC. The V gene is TRBV5-6, the J gene TRBJ2-5; D may be TRBD1 (6 bases). The V gene lost 2 bases and the J gene lost 5 bases, with 10 bases spanning the gap. Germline loops: CDR1 SGHDT, CDR2 YYEEEE. The CDR3 has 13 amino acids.

The chain links TRBV24-1 to TRBJ1-3, with unresolved D. With 4 bases removed from V and 3 bases from J, the gap between germline ends came to 15 bases. This CDR3 is 16 amino acids long. Germline-derived CDR1 and CDR2 are KGHDR and SFDVKD. DNA of the CDR3: TGTGCCACCAGTGACCCCCGTGACATCCGTGGAAACACCATATATTTT. Amino acids: CATSDPRDIRGNTIYF.

The rearrangement joins TRBV7-6 to TRBJ2-5; D ambiguous. This CDR3 is 11 amino acids long. Deletions cut 6 bases from V and 5 bases from J, with 7 bases between. CDR1 is SGHVS and CDR2 is FNYEAQ in the germline V gene. The CDR3 nucleotides read TGTGCCAGCAGGATGGGGGAGACCCAGTACTTC. Amino acid sequence: CASRMGETQYF.

The chain has TRBV4-1 and TRBJ1-3; D possibly corresponds to TRBD1 (6 bases). From germline, CDR1 is MGHRA and CDR2 YSYEKL. This CDR3 region has 13 residues. Trimming shortened V by 4 bases and J by 8 bases, and 12 bases separated the two germline ends. The DNA of the CDR3 is TGCGCCAGCAGCCTGGGGACACTAGACACCATATATTTT. The encoded protein is CASSLGTLDTIYF.

The CDR3 region is CASGRGGYEKLFF. Here the CDR3 DNA reads TGTGCCAGCGGCCGTGGGGGTTACGAAAAACTGTTTTTT. The rearrangement joins TRBV11-2 to TRBJ1-4; TRBD1 might be the D (5 bases). V gave up 8 bases and J gave up 8 bases, with 15 bases separating them. The CDR3 spans 13 residues. Germline V gene data show CDR1 as SGHAT and CDR2 as FQNNGV.

The chain carries TRBV9 and TRBJ2-7; 7 bases are a match to TRBD1. The germline CDR1 and CDR2 sequences are SGDLS and YYNGEE. Trimming at V came to 4 bases and at J to 3 bases, leaving 7 bases not matched to a gene. This CDR3 contains 14 residues. Written as DNA, the CDR3 is TGTGCCAGCAGCCCCGGACAGGCGGGCTACGAGCAGTACTTC. This encodes CASSPGQAGYEQYF.

This sequence joins TRBV7-2 and TRBJ2-1; D unclear. CDR1 is SGHTA, CDR2 FQGNSA, per germline. Trimming cost V 6 bases and J 0 bases, with 12 bases left between them. The CDR3 sequence is 15 residues long. The CDR3 DNA reads TGTGCCAGCAGTCCTTTTACATACTCCTACAATGAGCAGTTCTTC. This gives the protein CASSPFTYSYNEQFF. Looking up the rest from reference TRBV7-2 and TRBJ2-1 gives the full variable domain: GAGVSQSPSNKVTEKGKDVELRCDPISGHTALYWYRQSLGQGLEFLIYFQGNSAPDKSGLPSDRFSAERTGGSVSTLTIQRTQQEDSAVYLCASSPFTYSYNEQFFGPGTRLTVL.

The chain is built from TRBV6-5 and TRBJ2-1; D possibly matches TRBD1 or TRBD2 (5 bases each). This CDR3 region has 16 residues. The germline CDR1 and CDR2 sequences are MNHEY and SVGAGI. The V gene lost 0 bases and the J gene lost 3 bases, with 12 bases spanning the gap. The CDR3 sequence is CASSYSGTAFYNEQFF. CDR3 nucleotides: TGTGCCAGCAGTTACTCCGGGACGGCCTTCTACAATGAGCAGTTCTTC.

This chain uses TRBV5-1 with TRBJ2-7, with 13 bases fitting TRBD2. Germline CDR1 SGHRS, CDR2 YFSETQ. V shed 3 bases, J shed 2 bases, and the junction held 2 bases outside the gene matches. The CDR3 extends over 15 amino acids. The CDR3 loop reads CASSSGTSGAYEQYF. The CDR3 DNA reads as TGCGCCAGCAGCTCGGGGACTAGCGGGGCCTACGAGCAGTACTTC.

The chain uses TRBV4-1 and TRBJ1-5, with D uncertain. The CDR3 is 14 amino acids. Deletions cut 0 bases from V and 5 bases from J, with 8 bases between. In germline, CDR1 is MGHRA, CDR2 YSYEKL. The chain's CDR3 is CASSQDYGDQPQHF. CDR3 bases: TGCGCCAGCAGCCAAGATTACGGAGATCAGCCCCAGCATTTT.

This clone occurred once. The rearrangement links TRBV5-1 to TRBJ2-3; TRBD1 aligns across 9 bases. CDR1 and CDR2 (germline): SGHRS, YFSETQ. The V gene end was trimmed by 5 bases and the J gene end by 0 bases; junction bases not matched to a gene: 19. The CDR3 runs 20 residues. CDR3 DNA sequence: TGCGCCAGCAGTTACACCGCCGGGACAGGGACCATTTCTAGCACAGATACGCAGTATTTT. It translates to CASSYTAGTGTISSTDTQYF.

The chain combines TRBV2 with TRBJ2-7, with 10 bases fitting TRBD2. Germline V gene data show CDR1 as SNHLY and CDR2 as FYNNEI. J gave up 6 bases and V 7 bases, and 6 bases lay outside the gene matches. The CDR3 spans 13 residues. CDR3 sequence reads: CASTSGSVSEQYF. The CDR3 region has the DNA TGTGCCAGCACTAGCGGGAGCGTAAGCGAGCAGTACTTC.

The chain couples TRBV2 to TRBJ2-7; D is undetermined. Trimming shortened V by 3 bases and J by 0 bases, and 6 bases separated the two germline ends. The CDR3 loop spans 13 amino acids. From germline, CDR1 is SNHLY and CDR2 FYNNEI. CDR3 amino acids: CASSEWYSYEQYF. The CDR3 DNA reads TGTGCCAGCAGTGAGTGGTACTCCTACGAGCAGTACTTC.

This chain joins TRBV7-8 and TRBJ2-7, with 9 bases that match TRBD1. J gave up 4 bases and V 6 bases, and 7 bases lay outside the gene matches. There are 14 residues in the CDR3. Germline V gene lookup returns CDR1 SGHVS and CDR2 FQNEAQ. CDR3 protein: CASSPGTGFYEQYF. In DNA, the CDR3 is TGTGCCAGCAGTCCGGGGACAGGGTTTTACGAGCAGTACTTC.

V and J are TRBV4-1 and TRBJ2-3; D ambiguous. Germline V lookup: CDR1 MGHRA, CDR2 YSYEKL. Trimming cost V 1 base and J 5 bases, with 4 bases left between them. This CDR3 spans 12 amino acids. As DNA, the CDR3 is TGCGCCAGCAGCCAAGCATTAGATACGCAGTATTTT. Its translation: CASSQALDTQYF.

Remarks on this clone: At one end, the junction sequence differs from germline, possibly due to a read error. CDR3 nucleotides: TGTGCCAGCAGCCCCTGGACAGCGGTCTCCCACGAGCAGTACTTC. This encodes CASSPWTAVSHEQYF. The chain carries TRBV6-5 and TRBJ2-7; a weak D match, TRBD1 (6 bases). The CDR3 totals 15 residues. Germline loops: CDR1 MNHEY, CDR2 SVGAGI.

V and J are TRBV5-6 and TRBJ1-1, with a possible D match to TRBD1 (6 bases). CDR3 length: 12 amino acids. CDR1 and CDR2 (germline): SGHDT, YYEEEE. With 0 bases removed from V and 10 bases from J, the gap between germline ends came to 10 bases. The CDR3 bases are TGTGCCAGCAGCTTGGCCACAGGGAGAGCTTTCTTT. Protein: CASSLATGRAFF.

V usage is TRBV2 and J usage is TRBJ1-6, with 10 bases matching TRBD1. The CDR3 is 15 amino acids. The germline V gene has CDR1 SNHLY and CDR2 FYNNEI. The V and J ends lost 7 bases and 8 bases, in that order; junction bases with no gene match: 8. As DNA, the CDR3 is TGTGCCAGCACTGCGGGACAGGGGAGGGATTCACCCCTCCACTTT. Its protein product is CASTAGQGRDSPLHF. The complete variable domain, with remaining parts taken from reference TRBV2 and TRBJ1-6, reads EPEVTQTPSHQVTQMGQEVILRCVPISNHLYFYWYRQILGQKVEFLVSFYNNEISEKSEIFDDQFSVERPDGSNFTLKIRSTKLEDSAMYFCASTAGQGRDSPLHFGNGTRLTVT.

The V call is TRBV10-3, the J call TRBJ1-6, with 10 bases aligning to TRBD1. Trimming removed 5 bases from V and 6 bases from J; junction bases left unmatched: 7. Germline V gene lookup returns CDR1 ENHRY and CDR2 SYGVKD. This CDR3 is 16 amino acids long. The CDR3 sequence: CAISRERTGGNSPLHF. CDR3 nucleotides: TGTGCCATCAGTAGGGAAAGGACAGGGGGTAATTCACCCCTCCACTTT.

CDR3 protein: CASSVVGGRTDTQYF. The CDR3, as DNA: TGTGCCAGCAGCGTAGTTGGGGGCCGCACAGATACGCAGTATTTT. This rearrangement joins TRBV9 to TRBJ2-3; weak D call: TRBD1 (6 bases). In germline, CDR1 is SGDLS, CDR2 YYNGEE. The V gene lost 0 bases and the J gene lost 1 base, with 9 bases spanning the gap. The CDR3 sequence is 15 residues long.